These T cell receptor beta chains were read from a single sample in a study of T cell repertoires in cytomegalovirus infection. A single record per CDR3 protein comes from TCRdb applying MiXCR to the reads. Of approximately 700,000 distinct CDR3 sequences listed, 35% are singletons. Sequencing used PBMCs. All receptors come from a human donor in good health (CMV status not recorded). Some clones in this sample may be carry-over from other donors' samples. Each CDR3 is given with its conserved first and last residue. Each record gives: J gene, clone size, V gene, D gene, CDR3 protein, CDR3 DNA. D genes are given only for firm matches. Expanded clones are given a class, and other clones once, few, many or no size at all.

J: TRBJ2-1
size: -
V: TRBV6-6
D: -
CDR3: CASTPSSYNEQFF
DNA: TGTGCCAGCACCCCGAGCTCCTACAATGAGCAGTTCTTC

J: TRBJ2-3
size: few
V: TRBV11-2
D: -
CDR3: CASSPVGQTTDTQYF
DNA: TGTGCCAGCAGCCCCGTAGGACAGACCACAGATACGCAGTATTTT

J: TRBJ1-2
size: -
V: TRBV20-1
D: TRBD1
CDR3: CSAGQGDGYTF
DNA: TGCAGTGCTGGACAGGGGGATGGCTACACCTTC

J: TRBJ2-1
size: many
V: TRBV7-2
D: TRBD2
CDR3: CASSITFWTSGTGQFF
DNA: TGTGCCAGCAGCATAACTTTTTGGACTAGCGGGACAGGGCAGTTCTTC

J: TRBJ1-5
size: -
V: TRBV11-2
D: -
CDR3: CASSLTPTMGGVQHF
DNA: TGTGCCAGCAGCCTAACCCCCACCATGGGAGGCGTTCAGCATTTT

J: TRBJ1-1
size: -
V: TRBV11-2
D: -
CDR3: CASSWSGSGKAFF
DNA: TGTGCCAGCAGCTGGAGCGGGTCGGGGAAAGCTTTCTTT

J: TRBJ1-6
size: few
V: TRBV28
D: -
CDR3: CASEGPNSPLHF
DNA: TGTGCCAGCGAGGGGCCGAATTCACCCCTCCACTTT

J: TRBJ2-7
size: -
V: TRBV7-6
D: TRBD2
CDR3: CASSPGLPSYEQYF
DNA: TGTGCCAGCAGCCCGGGACTACCCTCCTACGAGCAGTACTTC

J: TRBJ2-2
size: -
V: TRBV28
D: -
CDR3: CASSFVGLYTGELFF
DNA: TGTGCCAGCAGTTTCGTGGGACTCTACACCGGGGAGCTGTTTTTT

J: TRBJ2-4
size: few
V: TRBV5-4
D: TRBD2
CDR3: CASSLELATKNIQYF
DNA: TGTGCCAGCAGCTTGGAACTAGCGACCAAAAACATTCAGTACTTC

J: TRBJ1-4
size: few
V: TRBV2
D: -
CDR3: CASRTPDAVNEKLFF
DNA: TGTGCCAGCAGAACACCTGATGCCGTTAATGAAAAACTGTTTTTT

J: TRBJ1-6
size: -
V: TRBV7-3
D: -
CDR3: CASSFDTGQSNSPLHF
DNA: TGTGCCAGCAGCTTCGACACAGGGCAGAGTAATTCACCCCTCCACTTT

J: TRBJ2-5
size: few
V: TRBV7-2
D: -
CDR3: CASSLDAGRETQYF
DNA: TGTGCCAGCAGCTTAGATGCGGGAAGGGAGACCCAGTACTTC

J: TRBJ2-3
size: -
V: TRBV7-2
D: -
CDR3: CASSPVRASDTQYF
DNA: TGTGCCAGCAGCCCGGTGAGGGCATCCGATACGCAGTATTTT

J: TRBJ1-4
size: -
V: TRBV29-1
D: TRBD1
CDR3: CSVALRDRGPTNEKLFF
DNA: TGCAGCGTGGCTCTCCGGGACAGGGGGCCAACTAATGAAAAACTGTTTTTT

J: TRBJ2-1
size: -
V: TRBV20-1
D: -
CDR3: CSARKAGIYNEQFF
DNA: TGCAGTGCTAGAAAAGCGGGCATTTACAATGAGCAGTTCTTC

J: TRBJ2-1
size: -
V: TRBV6-2/TRBV6-3
D: -
CDR3: CASSSLHQGHMAEQFF
DNA: TGTGCCAGCAGTTCCCTCCACCAGGGGCATATGGCTGAGCAGTTCTTC